This TCR beta chain is drawn from a study of T cells expressing NK-cell markers. Study details: Source material for TCR beta repertoires consisted of sorted CD3+CD56+NKG2C+, CD3+CD56+NKG2C- and CD3+CD56-NKG2C+ T cells. Serological testing identified most of the eight sequenced donors as HCMV-seropositive and one as seronegative.

TCRdb re-called the 5' RACE reads and shows each CDR3 protein once, DNA omitted. This sample's table has some 410,000 distinct CDR3 sequences. Germline CDR1 SGDLS, CDR2 YYNGEE. This CDR3 has 16 amino acids. This rearrangement joins TRBV9 to TRBJ2-3. The sample comprised blood T cells: a sorted CD56 or NKG2C T cell subset, CD4+ or CD8+ T cells, or bulk PBMC T cells (not recorded which). This receptor was obtained from a woman aged 18 to 75 in good health. The CDR3 is CASSVASGARTDTQYF.